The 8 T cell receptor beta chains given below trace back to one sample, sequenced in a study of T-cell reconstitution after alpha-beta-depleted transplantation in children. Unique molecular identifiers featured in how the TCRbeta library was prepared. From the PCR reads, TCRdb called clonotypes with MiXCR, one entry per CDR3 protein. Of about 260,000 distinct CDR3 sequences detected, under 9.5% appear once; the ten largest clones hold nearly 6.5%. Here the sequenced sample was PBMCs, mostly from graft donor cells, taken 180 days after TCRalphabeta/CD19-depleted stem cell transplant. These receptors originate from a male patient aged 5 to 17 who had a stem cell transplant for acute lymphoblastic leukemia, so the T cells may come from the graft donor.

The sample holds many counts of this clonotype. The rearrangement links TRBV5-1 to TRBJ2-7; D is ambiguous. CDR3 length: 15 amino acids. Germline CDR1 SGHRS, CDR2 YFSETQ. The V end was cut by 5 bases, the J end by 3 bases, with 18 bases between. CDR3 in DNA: TGCGCCAGCAGGTGGGCAGGCCCTGTCCACTACGAGCAGTACTTC. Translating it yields CASRWAGPVHYEQYF.

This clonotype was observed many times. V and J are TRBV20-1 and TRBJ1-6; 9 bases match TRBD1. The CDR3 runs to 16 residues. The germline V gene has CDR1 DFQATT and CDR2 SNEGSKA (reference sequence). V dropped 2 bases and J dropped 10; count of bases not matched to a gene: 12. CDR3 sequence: CSARPTSGTGTSPLHF. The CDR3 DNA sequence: TGCAGTGCTAGACCTACCTCCGGGACAGGGACATCACCCCTCCACTTT.

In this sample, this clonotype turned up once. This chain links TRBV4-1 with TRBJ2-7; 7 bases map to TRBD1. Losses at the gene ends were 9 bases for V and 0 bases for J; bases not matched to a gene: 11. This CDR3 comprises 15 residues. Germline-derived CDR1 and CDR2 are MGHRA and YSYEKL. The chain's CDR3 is CARSFRQGPSYEQYF. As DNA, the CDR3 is TGCGCCAGGAGCTTCAGACAGGGCCCCTCCTACGAGCAGTACTTC.

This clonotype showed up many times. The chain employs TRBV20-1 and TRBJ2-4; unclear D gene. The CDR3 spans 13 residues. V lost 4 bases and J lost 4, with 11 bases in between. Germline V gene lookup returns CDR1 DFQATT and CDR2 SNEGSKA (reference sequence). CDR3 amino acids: CSAKDGSKNIQYF. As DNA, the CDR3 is TGCAGTGCTAAAGATGGCTCGAAAAACATTCAGTACTTC.

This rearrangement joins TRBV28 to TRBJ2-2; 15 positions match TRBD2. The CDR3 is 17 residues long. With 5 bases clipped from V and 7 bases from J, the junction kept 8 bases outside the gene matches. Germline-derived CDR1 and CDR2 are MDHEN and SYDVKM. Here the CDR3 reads CASSPRTSGRANGELFF. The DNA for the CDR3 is TGTGCCAGCAGTCCAAGGACTAGCGGGAGGGCTAACGGGGAGCTGTTTTTT.

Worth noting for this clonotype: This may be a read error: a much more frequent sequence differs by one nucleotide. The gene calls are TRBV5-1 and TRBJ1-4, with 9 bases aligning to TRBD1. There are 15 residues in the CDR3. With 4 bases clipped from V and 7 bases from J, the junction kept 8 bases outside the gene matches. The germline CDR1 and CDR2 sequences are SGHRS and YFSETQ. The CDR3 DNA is TGCGCCAGCAGCCGAATACAGGGGGCGAGTGAAAAACTGTTTTTT. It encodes CASSRIQGASEKLFF.

The CDR3 sequence is CSVGNYNEQFF. The CDR3, as DNA: TGCAGCGTTGGGAATTACAATGAGCAGTTCTTC. The rearrangement joins TRBV29-1 to TRBJ2-1; D gene unclear. Between the trimmed V and J ends, which lost 4 bases and 4 bases, there was a span of 5 bases. From germline, CDR1 is SQVTM and CDR2 ANQGSEA. The CDR3 sequence is 11 residues long.

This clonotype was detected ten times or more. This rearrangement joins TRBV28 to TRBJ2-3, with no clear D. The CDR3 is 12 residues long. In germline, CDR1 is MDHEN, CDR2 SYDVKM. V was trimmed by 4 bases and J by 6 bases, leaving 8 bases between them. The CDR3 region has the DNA TGTGCCAGCAGTTCGGCCCTGGATACGCAGTATTTT. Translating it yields CASSSALDTQYF.